The T cell receptor beta chain under discussion was sequenced for a study of T cell responses to AZD1222 COVID-19 vaccine. V gave up 5 bases and J gave up 7 bases, with 14 bases separating them. The CDR3 consists of 13 residues. Per the germline V gene, CDR1 is LGHDT and CDR2 is YNNKEL (reference sequence). Findings of the study overall: Clonal diversity was possibly underestimated; the donors were predominantly white British and more often female. Among AZD1222 vaccinees, only 5 to 7 were seropositive at baseline. Vaccine-related CD4 TCRs covered spike, predominating at 160-218 and 743-854.

Sequencing used immunoSEQ multiplex PCR; TCRdb keeps in-frame clones, though not all of them. The sample yields about 42,000 clones, 88% seen once. With respect to this clone: The target antigen is unknown.

The source was peripheral blood, collected 28 days after the second AZD1222 dose. This TCR derives from an adult who received the AZD1222 COVID-19 vaccine. This chain joins TRBV3-1 (or the pseudogene TRBV3-2) and TRBJ2-5, with D perhaps TRBD2 (5 bases). The CDR3 DNA reads as TGTGCCAGCAGCGGTAGCGCCCGGGGGACCCAGTACTTC. Translating it yields CASSGSARGTQYF.